The 14 T cell receptor beta chains given below trace back to one sample, sequenced in a study of blood T cell repertoires in COVID-19. Generated by immunoSEQ multiplex PCR, the TCRdb table keeps only in-frame clones and is missing some. The repertoire holds roughly 70,000 clones, 80% to 85% seen once, with roughly 4.5% in the top ten. The source material was peripheral blood. The receptors stem from a woman aged 55 to 70 with acute or convalescent COVID-19.

In DNA, the CDR3 is TGTGCCACCAGCAGAGATAGGGGACAGAACACCGGGGAGCTGTTTTTT. It codes for CATSRDRGQNTGELFF. The J gene is TRBJ2-2, the V gene TRBV15; tentative D call: TRBD1 (6 bases). The CDR3 contains 16 residues. The V end lost 0 bases, the J end lost 1 base, and 9 bases lay between the germline ends. Germline loops: CDR1 LNHNV, CDR2 YYDKDF (reference sequence).

The V and J genes are TRBV6-5 and TRBJ1-3, with a weak D call TRBD1 (5 bases). Trimming removed 2 bases from V and 0 bases from J, with 11 bases in between. The germline gives CDR1 MNHEY, CDR2 SVGAGI. CDR3 length equals 16 residues. The CDR3 is CASSYRAGVSGNTIYF. As DNA, the CDR3 is TGTGCCAGCAGTTACCGAGCGGGGGTCTCTGGAAACACCATATATTTT.

This sequence joins TRBV27 and TRBJ2-5; 8 bases match TRBD1. Losses at the gene ends were 5 bases for V and 4 bases for J; bases not matched to a gene: 6. Per the germline V gene, CDR1 is MNHEY and CDR2 is SMNVEV (reference sequence). This CDR3 contains 14 residues. For the CDR3, the DNA is TGTGCCAGCAGTCTAGGACAGGGAGGAGAGACCCAGTACTTC. Translating gives CASSLGQGGETQYF.

The chain links TRBV6-1 to TRBJ1-2, with 7 positions matching TRBD1. The J segment lost 4 bases and the V segment lost 3 bases, leaving 5 bases of the junction unmatched. CDR3 length equals 14 residues. The germline gives CDR1 MNHNS, CDR2 SASEGT. The DNA of the CDR3 is TGTGCCAGCAGTGAGAACCAGGGGGTCTATGGCTACACCTTC. It codes for CASSENQGVYGYTF.

The rearrangement joins TRBV5-6 to TRBJ2-3; D remains ambiguous. The CDR3 loop spans 16 amino acids. V was pared by 1 base and J by 3 bases, with 15 bases between. Germline assignment: CDR1 SGHDT and CDR2 YYEEEE. As DNA, the CDR3 is TGTGCCAGCAGCTTGAGAGTAGGCGGTGAGACAGATACGCAGTATTTT. Protein sequence: CASSLRVGGETDTQYF.

The chain has TRBV15 and TRBJ1-5; possibly TRBD1 for D (5 bases). Germline V lookup: CDR1 LNHNV, CDR2 YYDKDF (reference sequence). CDR3 length: 14 residues. V lost 1 base to trimming and J lost 3 bases, with 7 bases between them. Here the CDR3 reads CATSRGQLNQPQHF. The CDR3 coding sequence is TGTGCCACCAGCAGAGGACAGCTCAATCAGCCCCAGCATTTT.

This chain links TRBV7-9 with TRBJ1-6, with a possible D match to TRBD1 (6 bases). The V gene's germline CDR1 is SEHNR and CDR2 FQNEAQ (reference sequence). There are 17 residues in the CDR3. V lost 7 bases, J lost 10 bases, and 26 bases lay in between. CDR3 in DNA: TGTGCCAGCACCCCTTATAGACTGGCAGGGGATAGCTCACCCCTCCACTTT. Encoded protein: CASTPYRLAGDSSPLHF.

The chain employs TRBV5-1 and TRBJ1-2, with TRBD1 as a possible D gene (6 bases). The CDR3 runs 15 residues. Deletions cut 7 bases from V and 6 bases from J, with 22 bases between. In germline, CDR1 is SGHRS, CDR2 YFSETQ. CDR3 in amino acids: CASHVMGGAGDGYTF. Written as DNA, the CDR3 is TGCGCCAGCCACGTGATGGGGGGCGCGGGAGATGGCTACACCTTC.

J is TRBJ2-2 and V is TRBV5-1; 12 bases line up with TRBD2. The CDR3 is made up of 15 amino acids. The germline V gene encodes CDR1 SGHRS and CDR2 YFSETQ. The J segment lost 6 bases and the V segment lost 2 bases, leaving 2 bases of the junction unmatched. CDR3 loop: CASSFPSGGAGELFF. The CDR3 DNA reads TGCGCCAGCAGCTTCCCTAGCGGGGGGGCCGGGGAGCTGTTTTTT.

V gene TRBV12-3 or TRBV12-4 combines with J gene TRBJ1-1; the D gene is possibly TRBD1 (5 bases). V lost 8 bases to trimming and J lost 10 bases, with 17 bases between them. The CDR3 extends over 12 amino acids. Written as DNA, the CDR3 is TGTGCCAGCGGTGGGACGCGGAGGGCAGCTTTCTTT. As protein: CASGGTRRAAFF.

The gene calls are TRBV7-9 and TRBJ1-2; 11 bases are a match to TRBD1. CDR1 and CDR2 from the germline V gene are SEHNR and FQNEAQ (reference sequence). The CDR3 contains 15 residues. Trimming removed 0 bases from V and 8 bases from J; junction bases left unmatched: 5. CDR3 region: CASSLAGQGAFGYTF. The DNA for the CDR3 is TGTGCCAGCAGCTTAGCTGGACAGGGGGCGTTCGGCTACACCTTC.

This CDR3 reads CASSLSPSYEQYF. In DNA, the CDR3 is TGTGCCAGCAGCTTATCCCCTTCCTACGAGCAGTACTTC. This chain links TRBV11-2 with TRBJ2-7, with unresolved D. This CDR3 comprises 13 residues. V gave up 2 bases and J gave up 1 base, with 6 bases separating them. The germline CDR1 and CDR2 sequences are SGHAT and FQNNGV.

The chain uses TRBV4-1 and TRBJ1-4, with 7 bases lining up with TRBD1. The CDR3 consists of 17 residues. Germline CDR1 MGHRA, CDR2 YSYEKL. The V segment lost 0 bases and the J segment 5 bases; nucleotides outside the gene matches: 9. CDR3 sequence reads: CASSQDPAGGGNEKLFF. Written as DNA, the CDR3 is TGCGCCAGCAGCCAAGATCCCGCAGGGGGAGGAAATGAAAAACTGTTTTTT.

The gene calls are TRBV9 and TRBJ1-1; 8 nucleotides match TRBD1. Trimming cost V 3 bases and J 0 bases; bases outside gene matches: 1. Germline V CDR1 and CDR2: SGDLS, YYNGEE. This CDR3 comprises 14 residues. The CDR3 spells CASSGTGLNTEAFF. The CDR3 nucleotides read TGTGCCAGCAGCGGGACAGGGTTGAACACTGAAGCTTTCTTT.